The clone carrying this T cell receptor beta chain was counted many times. The entry originates in a study of identical twins. Between the trimmed V and J ends, which lost 1 base and 6 bases, there was a span of 15 bases. The CDR3 extends over 15 amino acids. Germline values: CDR1 SGHTA, CDR2 FQGNSA. MiXCR, run by TCRdb on the 5' RACE reads, gives a single entry per CDR3 protein. Among 1,800,000 or so distinct CDR3 sequences listed, under 35% were seen once. The clonotype was recovered from a newborn girl in good health. The sequenced sample consisted of cord blood. The J gene is TRBJ1-2, the V gene TRBV7-2; no clear D. The DNA of the CDR3 is TGTGCCAGCAGCTTAGAAGGCGCCCGGAAAAATGGCTACACCTTC. This sequence encodes CASSLEGARKNGYTF.